A selection of T cell receptor beta chains follows, all from one sample in a study of cytomegalovirus exposure and HLA in healthy donors. The repertoire was sequenced with immunoSEQ multiplex PCR; TCRdb's copy has only in-frame clones and lacks some. The sample shows 140,000 to 150,000 clones, roughly 80% of them seen only once. The source material was PBMCs. Receptors originate from a woman aged 25 to 45 in good health and CMV-seronegative. Both conserved end residues are part of each CDR3. D genes are given only for firm matches. Size tells how often a clone was seen (once, few, many) or the class of an expanded clone, and some rows leave it out.

V: TRBV29-1
D: .
J: TRBJ2-3
size: .
CDR3: CSDENTQYF
DNA: TGCAGCGACGAGAATACGCAGTATTTT

V: TRBV19
D: TRBD2
J: TRBJ2-1
size: once
CDR3: CASSNPAGAENEQFF
DNA: TGTGCCAGTAGTAATCCAGCGGGAGCCGAAAATGAGCAGTTCTTC

V: TRBV6-1
D: .
J: TRBJ1-1
size: few
CDR3: CASSEWGVHTEAFF
DNA: TGTGCCAGCAGTGAATGGGGGGTACACACTGAAGCTTTCTTT

V: TRBV5-1
D: .
J: TRBJ2-1
size: few
CDR3: CASSSRDFRYMSYNEQFF
DNA: TGCGCCAGCAGCTCACGGGACTTTCGGTACATGTCCTACAATGAGCAGTTCTTC

V: TRBV5-1
D: TRBD2
J: TRBJ2-1
size: .
CDR3: CASSVPGTSANNEQFF
DNA: TGCGCCAGCAGCGTCCCCGGGACTAGCGCAAACAATGAGCAGTTCTTC

V: TRBV19
D: .
J: TRBJ2-1
size: .
CDR3: CASSTGSGNEQFF
DNA: TGTGCCAGTAGTACCGGGAGTGGCAATGAGCAGTTCTTC

V: TRBV5-1
D: TRBD1
J: TRBJ2-7
size: .
CDR3: CASSLGSSGQGSYEQYF
DNA: TGCGCCAGCAGCTTGGGGTCCTCGGGACAGGGATCCTACGAGCAGTACTTC

V: TRBV30
D: .
J: TRBJ1-2
size: few
CDR3: CAWTLQEIYGYTF
DNA: TGTGCCTGGACTTTACAGGAGATCTATGGCTACACCTTC

V: TRBV5-1
D: TRBD1
J: TRBJ2-7
size: .
CDR3: CASSLDQTGSYEQYF
DNA: TGCGCCAGCAGCTTGGATCAGACAGGGAGCTACGAGCAGTACTTC

V: TRBV19
D: .
J: TRBJ1-1
size: .
CDR3: CATLKTGNTEAFF
DNA: TGTGCCACCCTTAAAACAGGGAACACTGAAGCTTTCTTT

V: TRBV30
D: TRBD1
J: TRBJ1-1
size: .
CDR3: CAWSTTGGVAFF
DNA: TGTGCCTGGAGTACCACAGGGGGGGTAGCTTTCTTT

V: TRBV5-8
D: TRBD1
J: TRBJ1-5
size: .
CDR3: CASSPATGASSNQPQHF
DNA: TGTGCCAGCAGCCCGGCGACAGGGGCGTCTAGCAATCAGCCCCAGCATTTT

V: TRBV4-3
D: TRBD2
J: TRBJ2-5
size: .
CDR3: CASSPESGGPEETQYF
DNA: TGCGCCAGCAGCCCAGAGAGCGGGGGGCCAGAAGAGACCCAGTACTTC

V: TRBV5-1
D: TRBD1
J: TRBJ2-2
size: .
CDR3: CASSSGTANTGELFF
DNA: TGCGCCAGCAGCTCCGGGACAGCGAACACCGGGGAGCTGTTTTTT

V: TRBV2
D: TRBD2
J: TRBJ2-2
size: .
CDR3: CASSTLLAGDGMFF
DNA: TGTGCCAGCAGTACCTTACTAGCGGGGGACGGTATGTTTTTT

V: TRBV7-2
D: TRBD2
J: TRBJ2-7
size: few
CDR3: CASSMTSGGAYEQYF
DNA: TGTGCCAGCAGCATGACTAGCGGGGGGGCCTACGAGCAGTACTTC

V: TRBV9
D: .
J: TRBJ1-2
size: .
CDR3: CASSVTTDRYPTANYGYTF
DNA: TGTGCCAGCAGCGTAACGACAGACCGATACCCCACAGCTAACTATGGCTACACCTTC

V: TRBV5-4
D: .
J: TRBJ2-1
size: .
CDR3: CASSLGGRSYNEQFF
DNA: TGTGCCAGCAGCTTGGGGGGGCGCTCCTACAATGAGCAGTTCTTC

V: TRBV7-2
D: .
J: TRBJ1-1
size: .
CDR3: CASSARIGQNEAFF
DNA: TGTGCCAGCAGCGCCAGAATAGGACAGAATGAAGCTTTCTTT

V: TRBV6-5
D: .
J: TRBJ1-1
size: .
CDR3: CASRARDNTEAFF
DNA: TGTGCCAGCAGGGCCCGGGATAACACTGAAGCTTTCTTT

V: TRBV14
D: .
J: TRBJ1-5
size: .
CDR3: CASSQRGAGQPQHF
DNA: TGTGCCAGCAGCCAACGGGGGGCCGGACAGCCCCAGCATTTT

V: TRBV30
D: .
J: TRBJ2-3
size: .
CDR3: CAWSVSFTDTQYF
DNA: TGTGCCTGGAGTGTGTCCTTCACAGATACGCAGTATTTT

V: TRBV15
D: .
J: TRBJ2-4
size: .
CDR3: CATSRDSDIQYF
DNA: TGTGCCACCAGCAGAGACAGCGACATTCAGTACTTC

V: TRBV11-2
D: .
J: TRBJ2-7
size: .
CDR3: CASSLDLVRGHEQYF
DNA: TGTGCCAGCAGCTTAGATTTGGTGAGAGGCCACGAGCAGTACTTC

V: TRBV5-1
D: .
J: TRBJ2-5
size: .
CDR3: CASSSVGNQETQYF
DNA: TGCGCCAGCAGCTCAGTGGGCAACCAAGAGACCCAGTACTTC

V: TRBV5-4
D: .
J: TRBJ2-3
size: .
CDR3: CASSPGEGADTQYF
DNA: TGTGCCAGCAGCCCCGGGGAGGGGGCAGATACGCAGTATTTT

V: TRBV19
D: .
J: TRBJ2-1
size: .
CDR3: CASTGGGPAWEQFF
DNA: TGTGCCAGTACGGGCGGGGGCCCTGCGTGGGAGCAGTTCTTC

V: TRBV27
D: TRBD1
J: TRBJ2-6
size: few
CDR3: CASSSGTGGFSGANVLTF
DNA: TGTGCCAGCAGTTCTGGGACAGGGGGCTTCTCTGGGGCCAACGTCCTGACTTTC

V: TRBV6-5
D: TRBD1
J: TRBJ1-2
size: .
CDR3: CASSYGDRGRRGYTF
DNA: TGTGCCAGCAGTTACGGGGACAGGGGGCGGCGTGGCTACACCTTC

V: TRBV6-5
D: .
J: TRBJ1-5
size: .
CDR3: CASSYGLYSNQPQHF
DNA: TGTGCCAGCAGTTACGGGCTCTATAGCAATCAGCCCCAGCATTTT

V: TRBV18
D: .
J: TRBJ1-5
size: .
CDR3: CASSPPGAGEGYQPQHF
DNA: TGTGCCAGCTCACCACCGGGGGCAGGGGAGGGCTATCAGCCCCAGCATTTT

V: TRBV9
D: .
J: TRBJ2-5
size: .
CDR3: CASGPGAGRRETQYF
DNA: TGTGCCAGCGGACCAGGGGCAGGGCGGCGAGAGACCCAGTACTTC

V: TRBV6-7
D: .
J: TRBJ2-7
size: .
CDR3: CASILIGQYF
DNA: TGTGCCAGTATTTTAATCGGGCAGTACTTC

V: TRBV11-1
D: TRBD1
J: TRBJ2-1
size: .
CDR3: CASSYRGQAYNEQFF
DNA: TGTGCCAGCAGCTACCGGGGACAGGCCTACAATGAGCAGTTCTTC

V: TRBV5-4
D: TRBD2
J: TRBJ2-7
size: once
CDR3: CASSQGLAGIYEQYF
DNA: TGTGCCAGCAGCCAGGGACTAGCGGGAATTTACGAGCAGTACTTC

V: TRBV11-2
D: TRBD1
J: TRBJ2-7
size: .
CDR3: CASRGTGDEQYF
DNA: TGTGCCAGCAGGGGGACAGGGGACGAGCAGTACTTC

V: TRBV5-1
D: .
J: TRBJ1-6
size: .
CDR3: CASSPTGRGGSPLHF
DNA: TGCGCCAGCAGCCCCACGGGGCGGGGAGGGTCACCCCTCCACTTT

V: TRBV15
D: .
J: TRBJ2-3
size: .
CDR3: CATSGTGTSTDTQYF
DNA: TGTGCCACCAGCGGCACAGGGACCAGCACAGATACGCAGTATTTT

V: TRBV4-3
D: .
J: TRBJ1-5
size: few
CDR3: CASSQGPRGPQHF
DNA: TGCGCCAGCAGCCAAGGACCCAGGGGGCCCCAGCATTTT

V: TRBV6-1
D: TRBD2
J: TRBJ2-5
size: .
CDR3: CASSEGVAGGRNRETQYF
DNA: TGTGCCAGCAGTGAAGGAGTAGCGGGGGGCCGTAACAGGGAGACCCAGTACTTC

V: TRBV30
D: TRBD2
J: TRBJ2-1
size: .
CDR3: CAWSAGTSGYNEQFF
DNA: TGTGCCTGGAGTGCCGGGACTAGCGGTTACAATGAGCAGTTCTTC

V: TRBV4-2
D: .
J: TRBJ2-1
size: .
CDR3: CASSPRIARDNEQFF
DNA: TGTGCCAGCAGCCCCCGAATAGCGCGGGACAATGAGCAGTTCTTC

V: TRBV27
D: TRBD1
J: TRBJ2-7
size: .
CDR3: CASSQGQGTYEQYF
DNA: TGTGCCAGCAGCCAGGGACAGGGGACCTACGAGCAGTACTTC

V: TRBV15
D: .
J: TRBJ2-2
size: .
CDR3: CATSRGVTPAGELFF
DNA: TGTGCCACCAGCAGAGGTGTGACTCCGGCCGGGGAGCTGTTTTTT

V: TRBV6-1
D: .
J: TRBJ2-1
size: .
CDR3: CASSEQGSYNEQFF
DNA: TGTGCCAGCAGTGAACAGGGCTCCTACAATGAGCAATTCTTC

V: TRBV29-1
D: TRBD2
J: TRBJ2-3
size: .
CDR3: CSVETFSGRTDTQYF
DNA: TGCAGCGTCGAAACCTTTAGCGGGAGGACAGATACGCAGTATTTT

V: TRBV18
D: .
J: TRBJ1-1
size: .
CDR3: CASWEGSGMNTEAFF
DNA: TGTGCCAGCTGGGAGGGGTCGGGTATGAACACTGAAGCTTTCTTT

V: TRBV6-1
D: .
J: TRBJ2-7
size: .
CDR3: CASLNTYEQYF
DNA: TGTGCCAGCCTAAATACCTACGAGCAGTACTTC

V: TRBV7-8
D: TRBD1
J: TRBJ2-7
size: .
CDR3: CASSRSGRDRTYEQYF
DNA: TGTGCCAGCAGCCGTAGCGGACGGGACAGGACCTACGAGCAGTACTTC

V: TRBV9
D: TRBD1
J: TRBJ2-7
size: once
CDR3: CASSGQDRVWEQYF
DNA: TGTGCCAGCAGCGGCCAGGACAGGGTATGGGAGCAGTACTTC

V: TRBV30
D: .
J: TRBJ1-6
size: few
CDR3: CAWRIQGFWSPLHF
DNA: TGTGCCTGGAGGATACAGGGATTTTGGTCACCCCTCCACTTT

V: TRBV15
D: .
J: TRBJ1-6
size: .
CDR3: CATSRDGRDYNSPLHF
DNA: TGTGCCACCAGCAGAGATGGCAGGGACTATAATTCACCCCTCCACTTT

V: TRBV25-1
D: .
J: TRBJ1-3
size: .
CDR3: CASIPSGSGNTIYF
DNA: TGTGCCAGCATACCGTCCGGCTCTGGAAACACCATATATTTT

V: TRBV7-3
D: .
J: TRBJ2-2
size: .
CDR3: CASSLGRNTGELFF
DNA: TGTGCCAGCAGCTTAGGCAGGAACACCGGGGAGCTGTTTTTT

V: TRBV5-5
D: TRBD2
J: TRBJ2-7
size: .
CDR3: CASTWTSGGAQQYF
DNA: TGTGCCAGCACCTGGACTAGCGGGGGGGCCCAGCAGTACTTC

V: TRBV5-5
D: .
J: TRBJ1-5
size: .
CDR3: CASSRLSNSGPQHF
DNA: TGTGCCAGCAGCCGCCTCTCTAATTCAGGGCCCCAGCATTTT

V: TRBV4-1
D: TRBD1
J: TRBJ1-1
size: .
CDR3: CASSQPTTGVRTEAFF
DNA: TGCGCCAGCAGCCAACCTACAACAGGGGTTCGCACTGAAGCTTTCTTT

V: TRBV5-1
D: TRBD2
J: TRBJ2-7
size: .
CDR3: CASSFKAGEVYEQYF
DNA: TGCGCCAGCAGCTTCAAGGCGGGGGAAGTCTACGAGCAGTACTTC